This T cell receptor beta chain was captured in a study of blood T cells in healthy people across ages. Each donor supplied roughly 9.1 milliliters of peripheral blood. Of note for this clonotype: Its antigen is currently unknown.

A second about 7 to 12 cycle PCR used barcoded and J-beta primers. TCRdb called the 5' RACE reads again in MiXCR, with one record for every CDR3 protein. There are around 750,000 distinct CDR3 sequences in the sample; roughly 53% occur only once, and about 42% lies in the top ten. Findings and caveats of the study: TCR beta diversity, measured per million T cells, fell in a roughly linear way with age. Strong correlation was found linking TCR beta diversity to naive T cell percentage.

Source material: blood. This TCR was recovered from a man at least 80 years old in good health.

CDR3 nucleotide sequence: TGTGCCAGCAGTTTTACAGGGATGAACACTGAAGCTTTCTTT. It encodes CASSFTGMNTEAFF. V and J are TRBV12-3 or TRBV12-4 and TRBJ1-1; weak D call: TRBD1 (6 bases). The V end was cut by 3 bases, the J end by 0 bases, with 8 bases between. This CDR3 region has 14 residues.